What follows are 6 T cell receptor beta chains derived from one specimen sequenced in a study of shared clonotypes between healthy human individuals. CD45RO-negative CD8 cells positively selected for CCR7 made up the naive population, which excluded terminally differentiated effector memory CD45RA+ cells. TCRdb keeps only in-frame clones here, not all; method: immunoSEQ multiplex PCR. This table has approximately 810,000 clones, roughly 92% appearing once. Sequenced material: naive CD8+ T cells sorted from blood. These receptors were taken from a man in his thirties or forties in good health.

V and J are TRBV29-1 and TRBJ1-2; 8 nucleotides align to TRBD1. This CDR3 has 14 residues. Trimming took 6 bases from V and 7 from J; bases not matched to a gene: 13. Germline lookup yields CDR1 SQVTM and CDR2 ANQGSEA. Here the CDR3 DNA reads TGCAGCGTCTTGGACAGGGAGTTAGTTCGTGGCTACACCTTC. Translated: CSVLDRELVRGYTF. The full variable domain, with the rest looked up from reference TRBV29-1 and TRBJ1-2, is SAVISQKPSRDICQRGTSLTIQCQVDSQVTMMFWYRQQPGQSLTLIATANQGSEATYESGFVIDKFPISRPNLTFSTLTVSNMSPEDSSIYLCSVLDRELVRGYTFGSGTRLTVV.

CDR3 protein: CASSQGDRGSNGSCQPQHF. The CDR3 coding sequence is TGTGCCAGCAGCCAAGGGGACAGGGGAAGCAACGGCAGCTGTCAGCCCCAGCATTTT. The V call is TRBV14, the J call TRBJ1-5; 10 bases agree with TRBD1. The CDR3 is 19 residues long. Looked up from germline, CDR1 is SGHDN and CDR2 is FVKESK. With V trimmed by 1 base and J by 6 bases, 15 bases remained unmatched. The full variable domain, its missing parts supplied by reference TRBV14 and TRBJ1-5, is EAGVTQFPSHSVIEKGQTVTLRCDPISGHDNLYWYRRVMGKEIKFLLHFVKESKQDESGMPNNRFLAERTGGTYSTLKVQPAELEDSGVYFCASSQGDRGSNGSCQPQHFGDGTRLSIL.

V usage is TRBV11-2 and J usage is TRBJ1-1; D remains ambiguous. The CDR3 is 15 amino acids. Germline CDR1 reads SGHAT; CDR2 reads FQNNGV. Between the trimmed V and J ends, which lost 0 bases and 1 base, there was a span of 9 bases. CDR3 region: CASSLDGQSNTEAFF. CDR3 in DNA: TGTGCCAGCAGCTTAGATGGGCAGTCGAACACTGAAGCTTTCTTT.

The rearrangement uses TRBV6-4 and TRBJ2-1, with 9 bases identical to TRBD1. With 0 bases clipped from V and 7 bases from J, the junction kept 10 bases outside the gene matches. The CDR3 consists of 17 residues. CDR1 and CDR2 (germline): MRHNA, SNTAGT. The CDR3 is CASSDSGSGTGLNEQFF. The CDR3, as DNA: TGTGCCAGCAGTGACTCGGGTTCCGGGACAGGGCTTAATGAGCAGTTCTTC.

V is TRBV10-1 and J is TRBJ2-7; no definite D call. Trimming took 5 bases from V and 3 from J, leaving 11 bases between them. Germline CDR1 is WNHNN and CDR2 is SYGVQD (reference sequence). CDR3 length equals 13 residues. The CDR3 reads CASSQDVNYEQYF. The CDR3 bases are TGCGCCAGCAGTCAGGATGTGAACTACGAGCAGTACTTC.

This chain joins TRBV15 and TRBJ2-7, with D perhaps matching TRBD1 (5 bases). The germline V and J ends were trimmed by 5 bases and 3 bases, with 8 bases remaining between them. Germline CDR1 is LNHNV and CDR2 is YYDKDF (reference sequence). This CDR3 spans 12 amino acids. The CDR3 DNA is TGTGCCACCAGCGGACATGACTACGAGCAGTACTTC. This sequence encodes CATSGHDYEQYF. Looking up the rest from reference TRBV15 and TRBJ2-7 gives the full variable domain: DAMVIQNPRYQVTQFGKPVTLSCSQTLNHNVMYWYQQKSSQAPKLLFHYYDKDFNNEADTPDNFQSRRPNTSFCFLDIRSPGLGDTAMYLCATSGHDYEQYFGPGTRLTVT.